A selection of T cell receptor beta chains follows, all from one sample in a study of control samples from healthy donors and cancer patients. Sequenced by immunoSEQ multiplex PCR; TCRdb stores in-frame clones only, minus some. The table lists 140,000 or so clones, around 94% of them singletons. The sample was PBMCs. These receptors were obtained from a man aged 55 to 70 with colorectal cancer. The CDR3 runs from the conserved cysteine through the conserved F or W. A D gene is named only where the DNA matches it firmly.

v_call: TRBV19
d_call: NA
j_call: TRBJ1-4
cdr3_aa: CASSIWFGRTEKLFF

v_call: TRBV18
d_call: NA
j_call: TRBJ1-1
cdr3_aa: CASSPMAMNTEAFF

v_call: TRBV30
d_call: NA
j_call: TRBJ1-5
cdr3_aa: CAWSEGAVNQPQHF

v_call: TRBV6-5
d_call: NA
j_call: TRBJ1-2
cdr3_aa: CASREGRDNYGYTF

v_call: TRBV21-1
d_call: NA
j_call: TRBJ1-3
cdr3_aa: CASSKDGTAFSGNTIYF

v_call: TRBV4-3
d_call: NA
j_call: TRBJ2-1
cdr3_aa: CASSQVSQGPNEQFF

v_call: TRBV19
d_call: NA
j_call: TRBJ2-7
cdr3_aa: CASSRPGTPTNEQYF

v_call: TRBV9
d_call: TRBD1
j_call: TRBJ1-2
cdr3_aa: CASPPTGGDYGYTF

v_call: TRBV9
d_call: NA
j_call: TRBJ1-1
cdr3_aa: CASSVGGTGNTEAFF

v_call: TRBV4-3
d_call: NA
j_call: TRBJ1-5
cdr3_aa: CASSQEINQPQHF

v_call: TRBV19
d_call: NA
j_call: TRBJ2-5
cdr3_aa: CASSTGRGVQETQYF

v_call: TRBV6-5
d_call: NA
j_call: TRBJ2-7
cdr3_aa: CASSYVRGGSYEQYF

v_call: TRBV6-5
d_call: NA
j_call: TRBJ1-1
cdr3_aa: CASSYSGPGNTEAFF

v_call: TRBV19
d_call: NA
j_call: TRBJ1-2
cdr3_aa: CASSRDFDYGYTF

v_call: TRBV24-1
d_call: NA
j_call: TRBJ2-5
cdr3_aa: CATSDLGAGPQETQYF

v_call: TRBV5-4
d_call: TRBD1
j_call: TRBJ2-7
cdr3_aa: CASSTDREVGEQYF

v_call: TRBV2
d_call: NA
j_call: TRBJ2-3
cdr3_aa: CASTLRGGFTDTQYF

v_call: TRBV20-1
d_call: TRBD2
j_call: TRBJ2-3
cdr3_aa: CSASLRGADTQYF

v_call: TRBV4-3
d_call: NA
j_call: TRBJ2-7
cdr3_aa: CASSLGQGSEQYF

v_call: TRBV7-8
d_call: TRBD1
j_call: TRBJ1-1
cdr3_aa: CASSLSQGVSEAFF

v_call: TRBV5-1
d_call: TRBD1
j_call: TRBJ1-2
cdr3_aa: CASNGQGASKYGYTF

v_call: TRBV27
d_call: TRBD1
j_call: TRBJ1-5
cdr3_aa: CASSPGRGVPNQPQHF

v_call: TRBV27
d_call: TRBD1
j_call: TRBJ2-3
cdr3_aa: CASSLRDSQDTQYF

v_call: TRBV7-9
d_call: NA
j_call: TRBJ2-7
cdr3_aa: CASSLPGPRTYEQYF

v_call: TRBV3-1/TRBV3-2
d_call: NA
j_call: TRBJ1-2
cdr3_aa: CASSSGAITYGYTF

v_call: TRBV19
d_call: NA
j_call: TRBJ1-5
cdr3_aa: CASSILVGNQPQHF

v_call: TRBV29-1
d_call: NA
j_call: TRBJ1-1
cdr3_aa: CSVESEKVIAEAFF

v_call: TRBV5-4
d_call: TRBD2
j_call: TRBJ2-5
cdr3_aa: CASSLAEGSGGQETQYF

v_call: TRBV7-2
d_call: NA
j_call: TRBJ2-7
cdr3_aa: CASSFASARYEQYF

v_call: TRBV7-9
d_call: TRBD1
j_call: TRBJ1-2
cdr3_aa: CASSLGDSNNYGYTF

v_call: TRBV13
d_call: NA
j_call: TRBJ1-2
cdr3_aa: CASSPRRGINGYTF

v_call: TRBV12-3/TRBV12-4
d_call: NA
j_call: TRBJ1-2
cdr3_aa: CASRGMGHTTF

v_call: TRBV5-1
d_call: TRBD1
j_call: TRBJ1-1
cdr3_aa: CASSPGDRRVTEAFF

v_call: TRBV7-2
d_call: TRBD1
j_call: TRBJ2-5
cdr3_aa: CASSRDREETQYF

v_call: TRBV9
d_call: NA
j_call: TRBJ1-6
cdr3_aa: CASSATLSSYNSPLHF

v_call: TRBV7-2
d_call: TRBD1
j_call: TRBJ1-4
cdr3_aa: CASSLDRGTAGEKLFF

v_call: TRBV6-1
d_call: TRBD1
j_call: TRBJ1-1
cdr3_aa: CASSEDPQGAWNTEAFF

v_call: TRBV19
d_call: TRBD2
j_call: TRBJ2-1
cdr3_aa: CASSIVGAGGRNEQFF

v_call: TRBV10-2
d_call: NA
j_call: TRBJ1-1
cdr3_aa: CASSERGGSEAFF

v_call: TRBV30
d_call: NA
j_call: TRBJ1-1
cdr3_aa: CAWSVLQGNTEAFF

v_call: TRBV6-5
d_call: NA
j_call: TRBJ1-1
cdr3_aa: CASSLVSPRNTEAFF

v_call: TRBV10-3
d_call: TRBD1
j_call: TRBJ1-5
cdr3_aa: CAIQGQGGNQPQHF